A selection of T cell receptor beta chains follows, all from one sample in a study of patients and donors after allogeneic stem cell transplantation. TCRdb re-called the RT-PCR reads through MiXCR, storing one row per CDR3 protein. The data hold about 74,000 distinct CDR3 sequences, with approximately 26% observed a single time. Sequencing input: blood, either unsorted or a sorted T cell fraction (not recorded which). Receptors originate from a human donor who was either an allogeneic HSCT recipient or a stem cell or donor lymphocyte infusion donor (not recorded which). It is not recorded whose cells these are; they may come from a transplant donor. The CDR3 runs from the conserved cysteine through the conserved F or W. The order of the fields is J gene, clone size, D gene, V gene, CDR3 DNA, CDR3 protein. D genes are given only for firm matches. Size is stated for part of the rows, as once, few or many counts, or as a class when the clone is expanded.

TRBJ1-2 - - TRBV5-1 TGCGCCAGCCACCCGGCAGGACCCTATGGCTACACCTTC CASHPAGPYGYTF
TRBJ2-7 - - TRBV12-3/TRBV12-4 TGTGCCAGCAGTTTAACTGAGAACGAGCAGTACTTC CASSLTENEQYF
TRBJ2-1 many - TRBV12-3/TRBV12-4 TGTGCCAGCAGTTTCACGAGGGGAGAGCAGTTCTTC CASSFTRGEQFF
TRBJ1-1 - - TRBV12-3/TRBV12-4 TGTGCCAGCAGTTTAAACCCTATCAAGGTCTTTACGAACACTGAAGCTTTCTTT CASSLNPIKVFTNTEAFF
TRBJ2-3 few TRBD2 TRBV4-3 TGCGCCAGCAGCCAAGAGTTAAAACTAGCGGGTGAATGGTCCACAGATACGCAGTATTTT CASSQELKLAGEWSTDTQYF
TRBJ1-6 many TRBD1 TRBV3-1 TGTGCCAGCAGCCAAGCCCCGGGACAGGGAAATTCACCCCTCCACTTT CASSQAPGQGNSPLHF
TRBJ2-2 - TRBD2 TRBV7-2 TGTGCCAGCAGCCCTCTGGCGGGGGGGACTACCGGGGAGCTGTTTTTT CASSPLAGGTTGELFF
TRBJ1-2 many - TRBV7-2 TGTGCCAGCAGCTCGACAACATATAACATAGGCGGCTACACCTTC CASSSTTYNIGGYTF
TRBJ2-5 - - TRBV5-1 TGCGCCAGCAGCTTAATAGCGGAAGAGACCCAGTACTTC CASSLIAEETQYF
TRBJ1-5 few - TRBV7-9 TGTGCCCTGGCAAGGGACAGCAATCAGCCCCAGCATTTT CALARDSNQPQHF
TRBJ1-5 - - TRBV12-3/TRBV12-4 TGTGCCAGCAGACGACCGGCGGGGGTTGGGGATAGCAATCAGCCCCAGCATTTT CASRRPAGVGDSNQPQHF
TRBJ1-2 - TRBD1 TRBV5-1 TGCGCCAGCAGCTTGGCCGGGACAGGGGAAACCTATGGCTACACCTTC CASSLAGTGETYGYTF
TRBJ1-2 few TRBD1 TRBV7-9 TGTGCCAGCAGCACTAGCCCGGGACAGAAGGACTATGGCTACACCTTC CASSTSPGQKDYGYTF
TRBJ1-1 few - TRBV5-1 TGCGCCAGCAGGGACTACAGGGTCATGGAGAACACTGAAGCTTTCTTT CASRDYRVMENTEAFF
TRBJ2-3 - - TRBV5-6 TGTGCCAGCAGCTTGGGACTAGTGTGGGCAGATACGCAGTATTTT CASSLGLVWADTQYF
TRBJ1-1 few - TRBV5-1 TGCGCCAGCAGCTTGGCTCATATGAACACTGAAGCTTTCTTT CASSLAHMNTEAFF
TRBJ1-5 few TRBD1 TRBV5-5 TGTGCCAGCAGCTTCTCGCCAGGGGGTCAGCCCCAGCATTTT CASSFSPGGQPQHF
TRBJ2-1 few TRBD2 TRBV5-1 TGCGCCAGCAGCTTGACTAGCGCATCCTACAATGAGCAGTTCTTC CASSLTSASYNEQFF
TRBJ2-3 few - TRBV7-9 TGTGCCAGCAGCTTAGAAGCAGGCGCTAGCACAGATACGCAGTATTTT CASSLEAGASTDTQYF
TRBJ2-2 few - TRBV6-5 TGTGCCAGCAGTTACGTTCCGACAACCACCGGGGAGCTGTTTTTT CASSYVPTTTGELFF
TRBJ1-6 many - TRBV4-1 TGCGCCAGCAGCCAAGTAGCAAGGCCCTATAATTCACCCCTCCACTTT CASSQVARPYNSPLHF
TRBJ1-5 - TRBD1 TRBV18 TGTGCCAGCTCAACGGGACAGGGGTATCAGCCCCAGCATTTT CASSTGQGYQPQHF
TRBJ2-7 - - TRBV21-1 TGTGCCAGCAGCAAATCCTTAGGCCCCCTAGCGGGGGCCCACTCCTACGAGCAGTACTTC CASSKSLGPLAGAHSYEQYF
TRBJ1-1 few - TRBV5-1 TGCGCCAGCAGGCCCCCCGGCAGGGCCGACACTGAAGCTTTCTTT CASRPPGRADTEAFF
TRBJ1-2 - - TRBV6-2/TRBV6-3 TGTGCCAGCAGTTACCCAGCGGACGACTACACCTTC CASSYPADDYTF
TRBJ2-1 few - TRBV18 TGTGCCAGCTCACCACCGTGGGTAAGCTCCTACAATGAGCAGTTCTTC CASSPPWVSSYNEQFF
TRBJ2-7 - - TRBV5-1 TGCGCCAGCAGCTTGGAAAATAGTATTTTGGACGAGCAGTACTTC CASSLENSILDEQYF
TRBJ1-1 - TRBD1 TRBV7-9 TGTGCCAGCAGAATATGGAGGGGGCTAGAAGGTACTGAAGCTTTCTTT CASRIWRGLEGTEAFF
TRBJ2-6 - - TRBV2 TGTGCCAGCAGTGAATTGTCGAGTGATCCATCTGGGGCCAACGTCCTGACTTTC CASSELSSDPSGANVLTF
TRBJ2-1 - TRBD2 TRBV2 TGTGCCAGCAGTGACGCTCCTAGCGGCCCCTACAATGAGCAGTTCTTC CASSDAPSGPYNEQFF
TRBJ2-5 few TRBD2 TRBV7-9 TGTGCCAGCAGGCCTAGCGGGCAAGAGACCCAGTACTTC CASRPSGQETQYF
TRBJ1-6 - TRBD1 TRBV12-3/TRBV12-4 TGTGCCAGCAGACGACAGGGTTTTTCACCCCTCCACTTT CASRRQGFSPLHF
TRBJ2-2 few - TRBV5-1 TGCGCCAGCAGCTTGAGTTTTACCGGGGAGCTGTTTTTT CASSLSFTGELFF
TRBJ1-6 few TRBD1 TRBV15 TGTGCCACCAGCCCACCCGGGACAGGGGATTCACCCCTCCACTTT CATSPPGTGDSPLHF
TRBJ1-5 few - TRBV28 TGTGCCAGCAGTTTAAAGGAAGGAAGGTCCCCGATGCCTCAGCCCCAGCATTTT CASSLKEGRSPMPQPQHF
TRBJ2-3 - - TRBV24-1 TGTGCCACCAGTGAAACTCAAGGCGCCCGGCTCGATACGCAGTATTTT CATSETQGARLDTQYF
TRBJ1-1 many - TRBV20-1 TGCAGTGCTAGCGGGGGGGCGCGGAACACTGAAGCTTTCTTT CSASGGARNTEAFF
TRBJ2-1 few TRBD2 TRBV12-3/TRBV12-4 TGTGCCAGCAGTTCCCATCAGGGAGGGCGGAATGAGCAGTTCTTC CASSSHQGGRNEQFF
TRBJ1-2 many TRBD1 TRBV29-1 TGCAGCGCGGGGACAGTGTTTTATGGCTACACCTTC CSAGTVFYGYTF
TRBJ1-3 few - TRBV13 TGTGCCAGCAGCACAATAGACAGGTCTCTGGGTTTT CASSTIDRSLGF
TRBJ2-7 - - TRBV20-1 TGCAGTGCTAGAGATCCGGGGACACTGAGCTCCTACGAGCAGTACTTC CSARDPGTLSSYEQYF
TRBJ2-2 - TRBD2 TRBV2 TGTGCCAGCAAGATCCGGGGACTAGCGGTGCCAGGCGCCGGGGAGCTGTTTTTT CASKIRGLAVPGAGELFF
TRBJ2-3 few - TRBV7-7 TGTGCTAGCAGCTTATGGGTCACGGATACGCAGTATTTT CASSLWVTDTQYF
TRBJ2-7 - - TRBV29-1 TGCAGCGTTGAAGGGACCTACGAGCAGTACTTC CSVEGTYEQYF
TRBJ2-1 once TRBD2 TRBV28 TGTGCCAGCTTACCCCTGAGAGCGGGAGGATTCAATGAGCAGTTCTTC CASLPLRAGGFNEQFF
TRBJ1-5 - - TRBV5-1 TGCGCCAGCAGCCAGGGAGATAGCAATCAGCCCCAGCATTTT CASSQGDSNQPQHF
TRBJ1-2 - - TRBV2 TGTGCCAGCATGCCCGGACGGTCAAACTATGGCTACACCTTC CASMPGRSNYGYTF
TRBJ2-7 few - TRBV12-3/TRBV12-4 TGTGCCAGCAGTTTAGGACAGATCTACGAGCAGTACTTC CASSLGQIYEQYF
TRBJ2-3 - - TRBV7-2 TGTGCCAGCAGCTCCCATTCGTGGGGGCTAAACACAGATACGCAGTATTTT CASSSHSWGLNTDTQYF
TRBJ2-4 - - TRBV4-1 TGCGCCAGCAGCCAAGTCCCCCCCGGAGCCGGAAACATTCAGTACTTC CASSQVPPGAGNIQYF
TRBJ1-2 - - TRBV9 TGTGCCAGCAGCGTAGACAGCAACTATGGCTACACCTTC CASSVDSNYGYTF
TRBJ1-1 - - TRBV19 TGTGCCAGTAGCAACGAGAACACTGAAGCTTTCTTT CASSNENTEAFF
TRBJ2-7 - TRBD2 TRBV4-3 TGCGCCAGCAGCGCGCGGGGGGCCTACGAGCAGTACTTC CASSARGAYEQYF
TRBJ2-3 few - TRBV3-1 TGTGCCAGCAGCCCCTTCAGGCCCAAAAGCCCAGATACGCAGTATTTT CASSPFRPKSPDTQYF
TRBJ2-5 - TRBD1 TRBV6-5 TGTGCCAGCAGTTCCGACAGGGAAGAGACCCAGTACTTC CASSSDREETQYF
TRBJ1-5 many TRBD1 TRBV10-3 TGTGCCAGCAGGGGGCAGGGGAGCAATCAGCCCCAGCATTTT CASRGQGSNQPQHF
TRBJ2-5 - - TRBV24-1 TGTGCCACCAGTGGATCTTCACAAGAGACCCAGTACTTC CATSGSSQETQYF
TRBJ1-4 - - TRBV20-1 TGCAGTGCTAGGCCCTCGAAGGGGAGAAATGAAAAACTGTTTTTT CSARPSKGRNEKLFF
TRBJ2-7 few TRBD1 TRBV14 TGTGCCAGCAGCCAGGTACAGGGGGACTCTGCCTACGAGCAGTACTTC CASSQVQGDSAYEQYF